This T cell receptor beta chain derives from a study of blood T cell repertoires in COVID-19. Study background: COVID-19 samples collected from the United States, Italy and Spain covered acute and convalescent phases. Sample material is recorded as cDNA or gDNA derived from T cells, B-cell-depleted T cells, or PBMCs.

CDR3 length: 15 residues. Germline V gene sequence: CDR1 SGHTA, CDR2 FQGNSA. Trimming took 3 bases from V and 0 from J, leaving 11 bases between them. Per the original methods: How many nucleated cells were present was estimated from reference gene primer amplification. Assay used: immunoSEQ multiplex PCR; TCRdb lists only in-frame clones, some missing. V, J and clone size are taken as reported in that table, and D and trimming were inferred from the DNA itself. Of tens of thousands of clones in the sample, roughly 85% were seen once. The sequencing sample was made of peripheral blood. The chain combines TRBV7-2 with TRBJ2-5; maybe TRBD2 (5 bases). This clonotype was obtained from a human donor in a cohort sampled during active COVID-19. In DNA form, the CDR3 reads TGTGCCAGCAGCTTTCGGCGGGCAGACCAAGAGACCCAGTACTTC. Encoded protein: CASSFRRADQETQYF.